This entry concerns a single TCR beta chain. Its specificity is not known. Germline V gene sequence: CDR1 LGHDT, CDR2 YNNKEL (reference sequence). The CDR3 is 13 amino acids. V dropped 4 bases and J dropped 10; count of bases not matched to a gene: 9. The data stem from a study of breast tumors, draining lymph nodes, adjacent tissues. The lymph nodes were axillary draining lymph nodes from breast cancer patients. Study-level results: Tumors had less TCR diversity than lymph nodes, more than nontumor tissue.

A single record per CDR3 protein comes from TCRdb applying MiXCR to the multiplex PCR reads. The table records about 170,000 distinct CDR3 sequences, 30% to 35% of them present only once. The V call is TRBV3-1, the J call TRBJ1-1, with 7 bases fitting TRBD1. The source of this sequence is a female donor with breast cancer. Some clones in this sample may be carry-over from other donors' samples. Material: axillary lymph node tissue. The CDR3 spells CASSPIQGVGAFF. The CDR3 bases are TGTGCCAGCAGCCCTATCCAGGGGGTGGGAGCTTTCTTT.